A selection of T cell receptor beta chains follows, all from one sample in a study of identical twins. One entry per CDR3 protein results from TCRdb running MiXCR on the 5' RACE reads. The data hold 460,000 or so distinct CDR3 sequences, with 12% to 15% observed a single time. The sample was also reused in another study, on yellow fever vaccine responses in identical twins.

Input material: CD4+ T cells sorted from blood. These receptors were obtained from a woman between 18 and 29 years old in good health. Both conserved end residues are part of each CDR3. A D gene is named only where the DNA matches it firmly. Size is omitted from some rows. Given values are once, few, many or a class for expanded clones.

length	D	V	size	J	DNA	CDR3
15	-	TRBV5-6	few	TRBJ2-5	TGTGCCAGCAGCTTTAGGGGCGGAGTCCAAGAGACCCAGTACTTC	CASSFRGGVQETQYF
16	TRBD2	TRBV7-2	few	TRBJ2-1	TGTGCCAGCAGCTTACGACAAGCGGGAGGGGGGGATGAGCAGTTCTTC	CASSLRQAGGGDEQFF
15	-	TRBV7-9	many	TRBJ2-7	TGTGCCAGCAGCCAACCGACCGGGGGTACCTACGAGCAGTACTTC	CASSQPTGGTYEQYF
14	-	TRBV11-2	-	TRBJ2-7	TGTGCCAGCAGCCGCACCACAGGGCTCGGCGAGCAGTACTTC	CASSRTTGLGEQYF
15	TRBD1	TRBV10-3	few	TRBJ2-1	TGTGCCATCAGTGAGATCTTGACAGGGAACAATGAGCAGTTCTTC	CAISEILTGNNEQFF
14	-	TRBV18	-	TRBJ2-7	TGTGCCAGCTCACCACCGCACGGGACCTACGAGCAGTACTTC	CASSPPHGTYEQYF
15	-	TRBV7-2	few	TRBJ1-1	TGTGCCAGCAGCTCCCCCGGGGGCGCGGGGACTGAAGCTTTCTTT	CASSSPGGAGTEAFF
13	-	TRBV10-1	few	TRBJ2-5	TGCGCCAGCAGTGTCGGAGTTAGAGAGACCCAGTACTTC	CASSVGVRETQYF
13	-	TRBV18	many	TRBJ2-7	TGTGCCAGCAGCTTAGGTCTAGCCTACGAGCAGTACTTC	CASSLGLAYEQYF
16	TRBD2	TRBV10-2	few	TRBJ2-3	TGCGCCAGCAGACCCCAGGGACTAGCAAGCACAGATACGCAGTATTTT	CASRPQGLASTDTQYF
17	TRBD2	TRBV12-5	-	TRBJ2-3	TGTGCTAGTGGCCCCGGACTAGCGGGAGGAAGCACAGATACGCAGTATTTT	CASGPGLAGGSTDTQYF
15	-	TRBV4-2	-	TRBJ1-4	TGTGCCAGCAGCCAGAATGGCCCAACGGGTGAAAAACTGTTTTTT	CASSQNGPTGEKLFF
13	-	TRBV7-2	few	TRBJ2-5	TGTGCCAGCAGCTCGAGGGGCCTGGAGACCCAGTACTTC	CASSSRGLETQYF
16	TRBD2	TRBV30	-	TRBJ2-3	TGTGCCTGGACCATAAGCGGGGGGCTAGGTGGAGATACGCAGTATTTT	CAWTISGGLGGDTQYF
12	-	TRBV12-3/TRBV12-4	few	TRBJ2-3	TGTGCCAGCAGTCCGTTTGAAGATACGCAGTATTTT	CASSPFEDTQYF
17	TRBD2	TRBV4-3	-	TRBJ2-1	TGCGCCAGCAGCCAAGTCCCCCGACTAGCGGGTGGGGATGAGCAGTTCTTC	CASSQVPRLAGGDEQFF
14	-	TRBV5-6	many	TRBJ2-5	TGTGCCAGCAGCTTGGCTTCGCCCAAAGAGACCCAGTACTTC	CASSLASPKETQYF
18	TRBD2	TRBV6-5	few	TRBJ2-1	TGTGCCAGCAGTTATAAGGGAATCGGGACTAGCGGGAGCCTTGAGCAGTTCTTC	CASSYKGIGTSGSLEQFF
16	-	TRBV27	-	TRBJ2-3	TGTGCCAGCAGTTTACTAAGAGGTATAGCTACAGATACGCAGTATTTT	CASSLLRGIATDTQYF
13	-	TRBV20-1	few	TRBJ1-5	TGCAGTGCTAGTTCGGGAGTCAATCAGCCCCAGCATTTT	CSASSGVNQPQHF
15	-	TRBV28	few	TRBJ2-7	TGTGCCAGCAGCCTATCCAGTCTGGGACCCTACGAGCAGTACTTC	CASSLSSLGPYEQYF
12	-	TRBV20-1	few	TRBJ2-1	TGCAGTGCTCAGGGGCCCTCCCATGAGCAGTTCTTC	CSAQGPSHEQFF
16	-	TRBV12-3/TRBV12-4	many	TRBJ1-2	TGTGCCAGCAGTTATTCCGGGACAATCGACCCCTATGGCTACACCTTC	CASSYSGTIDPYGYTF
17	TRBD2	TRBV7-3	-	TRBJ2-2	TGTGCCAGCAGCCCGACTAGCGGGGGGCCCAACACCGGGGAGCTGTTTTTT	CASSPTSGGPNTGELFF
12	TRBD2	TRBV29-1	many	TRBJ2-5	TGCAGCGTTGCAAGGGGAGGGGAGACCCAGTACTTC	CSVARGGETQYF
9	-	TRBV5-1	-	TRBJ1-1	TGCGCCAGCAGCTTGGAAGCTTTCTTT	CASSLEAFF
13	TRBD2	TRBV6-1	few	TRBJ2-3	TGTGCCAGCAGTGAAAACACCGGGGGGACGCAGTATTTT	CASSENTGGTQYF
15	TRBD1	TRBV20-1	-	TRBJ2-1	TGCAGTGCTAGAGATCGGAGGGGACAGGTCAATGAGCAGTTCTTC	CSARDRRGQVNEQFF
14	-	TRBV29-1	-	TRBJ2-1	TGCAGCGCCACACTCGGGGTGTTGGACAATGAGCAGTTCTTC	CSATLGVLDNEQFF
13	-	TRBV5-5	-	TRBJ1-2	TGTGCCAGCAGCTCTGACACGCACTATGGCTACACCTTC	CASSSDTHYGYTF
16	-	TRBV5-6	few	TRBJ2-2	TGTGCCAGCAGCTTCTACGGGACACCGAACACCGGGGAGCTGTTTTTT	CASSFYGTPNTGELFF